Below are 5 T cell receptor beta chains sequenced from a single sample in a study of T cell responses to AZD1222 COVID-19 vaccine. TCRdb's table, derived via immunoSEQ multiplex PCR, lists solely in-frame clones and lacks some. The data show 100,000 to 110,000 clones, approximately 91% seen once. The input for sequencing was peripheral blood, taken on day 0 of AZD1222 vaccination. The receptors here all came from an adult in good health.

This rearrangement joins TRBV3-1 (or the pseudogene TRBV3-2) to TRBJ1-2, with 10 bases that match TRBD1. Trimming cost V 1 base and J 6 bases; bases outside gene matches: 5. The V gene's germline CDR1 is LGHDT and CDR2 YNNKEL (reference sequence). This CDR3 comprises 15 residues. As DNA, the CDR3 is TGTGCCAGCAGCCAAGGTGGACAGGGGGGGCATGGCTACACCTTC. Translation gives CASSQGGQGGHGYTF.

The chain combines TRBV18 with TRBJ1-1; possible D gene TRBD1, 6 bases. With 3 bases removed from V and 3 bases from J, the gap between germline ends came to 14 bases. Looked up from germline, CDR1 is KGHSH and CDR2 is LQKENI. The CDR3 contains 15 residues. CDR3 coding DNA: TGTGCCAGCTCACCCGGACAGCCTGGGGACACTGAAGCTTTCTTT. Protein: CASSPGQPGDTEAFF.

The chain links TRBV19 to TRBJ2-1, with 9 bases identical to TRBD2. Looked up from germline, CDR1 is LNHDA and CDR2 is SQIVND (reference sequence). The CDR3 consists of 17 residues. With V trimmed by 4 bases and J by 8 bases, 15 bases remained unmatched. The CDR3 loop is CASSNGGKGLAIYEQFF. The CDR3, as DNA: TGTGCCAGTAGTAATGGAGGGAAGGGACTAGCTATCTATGAGCAGTTCTTC.

V is TRBV28 and J is TRBJ2-7; 8 bases line up with TRBD2. The CDR3 has 16 amino acids. Germline lookup yields CDR1 MDHEN and CDR2 SYDVKM. V was clipped by 6 bases and J by 2 bases; unmatched bases: 12. CDR3 sequence (DNA): TGTGCCAGCAGCCGACCCCCGGGACTAGTGGCCTACGAGCAGTACTTC. This translates into CASSRPPGLVAYEQYF.

The V gene is TRBV6-5, the J gene TRBJ2-2; D might be TRBD2 (6 bases). CDR3 length: 16 residues. Germline assignment: CDR1 MNHEY and CDR2 SVGAGI. Trimming left V 0 bases short and J 0 bases short, with 8 bases between. The CDR3 nucleotides read TGTGCCAGCAGTTACTCTGGGGACTCGAACACCGGGGAGCTGTTTTTT. It yields the protein CASSYSGDSNTGELFF.